The 4 T cell receptor beta chains reported below all come from one sample, sequenced in a study of regulatory T cells in long-lasting Graves disease. The time point was: persistent/refractory GD, antithyroid drugs over 5 years with positive TRAb. PBMCs were the source of the RNA used for TCR sequencing. Arm-PCR of CDR3 regions with iRepertoire HTBI primers generated TCR beta libraries. TCRdb re-called the multiplex PCR reads with MiXCR, one entry per CDR3 protein. The table shows a few hundred thousand distinct CDR3 sequences, with 20% to 25% occurring only once. This specimen was peripheral blood mononuclear cells (PBMCs), taken when the disease was refractory, from a patient treated with antithyroid drugs. The receptors shown here come from a female donor with Graves disease.

The chain is built from TRBV14 and TRBJ1-1; 7 nucleotides line up with TRBD1. The V and J ends lost 1 base and 6 bases, in that order; junction bases with no gene match: 8. This CDR3 spans 15 amino acids. CDR1 SGHDN and CDR2 FVKESK come from the germline V gene. The CDR3 nucleotides are TGTGCCAGCAGCCAAGTAGGCAGGGGGAAGGCTGAAGCTTTCTTT. Translated: CASSQVGRGKAEAFF.

For this clonotype: A much larger clone differs by one base, so this may be a read error. The DNA for the CDR3 is TGTGTCAGCAGTTTTACCGGCGTCCTGGGGACTGAAGCTTTCTTT. The encoded protein is CVSSFTGVLGTEAFF. The chain employs TRBV28 and TRBJ1-1; D gene uncertain. This CDR3 region has 15 residues. CDR1 is MDHEN and CDR2 is SYDVKM in the germline V gene.

As DNA, the CDR3 is TGCAGCGTTGTGAATTCGGACAGGGTCAGGGAGCAGTACTTC. The encoded protein is CSVVNSDRVREQYF. The chain joins TRBV29-1 to TRBJ2-7, with 8 nucleotides matching TRBD1. V lost 4 bases to trimming and J lost 7 bases; unmatched junction nucleotides: 12. Germline lookup yields CDR1 SQVTM and CDR2 ANQGSEA. This CDR3 contains 14 residues.

The chain links TRBV29-1 to TRBJ1-2, with a weak D call TRBD1 (5 bases). From germline, CDR1 is SQVTM and CDR2 ANQGSEA. Trimming left V 3 bases short and J 8 bases short, with 16 bases between. This CDR3 spans 13 amino acids. DNA of the CDR3: TGCAGCGTTGAGGATCACGGGACGTTGGGCTACACCTTC. This sequence encodes CSVEDHGTLGYTF.